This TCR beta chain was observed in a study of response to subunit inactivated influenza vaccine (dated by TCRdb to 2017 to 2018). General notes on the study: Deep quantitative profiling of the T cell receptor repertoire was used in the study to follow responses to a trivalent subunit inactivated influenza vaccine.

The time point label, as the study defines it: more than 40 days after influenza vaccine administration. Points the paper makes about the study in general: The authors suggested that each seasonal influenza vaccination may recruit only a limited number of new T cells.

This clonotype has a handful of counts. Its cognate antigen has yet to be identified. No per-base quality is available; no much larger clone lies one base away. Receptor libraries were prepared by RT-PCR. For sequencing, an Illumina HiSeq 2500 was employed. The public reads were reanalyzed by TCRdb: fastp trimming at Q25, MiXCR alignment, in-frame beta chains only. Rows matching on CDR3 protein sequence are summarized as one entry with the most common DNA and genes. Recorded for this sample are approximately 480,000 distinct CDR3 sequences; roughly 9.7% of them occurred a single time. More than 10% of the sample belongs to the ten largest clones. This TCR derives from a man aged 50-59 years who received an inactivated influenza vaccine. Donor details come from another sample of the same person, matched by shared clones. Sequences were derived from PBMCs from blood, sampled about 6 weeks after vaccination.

The CDR3 amino acid sequence is: CASSYSSAATNEKLFF. In nucleotide form, the sequence is TGTGCCAGCAGTTACTCGTCGGCTGCAACTAATGAAAAACTGTTTTTT. Recombination connected TRBV6-5 to TRBJ1-4; the D gene identity is not certain. Trimming costs V 0 bases and J 0 bases, and their ends lie 8 bases apart. From the cysteine up to the phenylalanine, the CDR3 has a length of 16 residues. Just CDR3 DNA is preserved here, 48 bases in frame from base 1. Taken from the germline V gene, the CDR1 and CDR2 loops are MNHEY and SVGAGI.